This T cell receptor beta chain was sequenced during a study of long-term antiretroviral therapy in people with HIV (dated by TCRdb to 2022 to 2024). Background on the whole study: The earliest samples were collected about a decade before the 2015 WHO recommendation for immediate ART, when ART was typically delayed until CD4 counts fell. Whether ART initiation and durable HIV suppression were associated with changes in peripheral blood TRB repertoire composition and diversity was tested in a retrospective serial study. From 25 to 30 adults with confirmed HIV infection, the cohort provided some 200 cryopreserved PBMC samples, gathered serially across a mean of roughly 6 years (range 1-12). Of the roughly 30 participants with HIV, 10 to 11 were female. No cross-contamination during QIAcube processing was seen in test extractions of a monoclonal T-cell line run alongside 30 to 35 polyclonal samples.

General conclusions and limits of the study: At every time point, the repertoire was dominated by expanded TRB clones first identified before ART initiation, although this dominance fluctuated and, in many PLHIV, declined after ART. ART initiation was associated with a significant increase in TRB diversity, but diversity stayed significantly below transplant donor controls even after long-term ART. Inferences about post-ART repertoire changes were limited because no data were available on ART adherence, viral resistance or therapy changes. CDR3 length ranges in HIV repertoires were narrower than in controls, and network structure suggested an antigen-experienced repertoire with only a slight naive shift after ART. Since PBMC availability was limited, sequencing covered only the TCR beta chain, with no alpha chain pairing. Because cell numbers in pre-ART samples were limited, unsorted PBMC were profiled instead of sorted CD4+ and CD8+ T cells. Samples dated from 2004 to 2017, and the ART regimens used may be less effective than current ones.

Inclusion was restricted to participants for whom at least one PBMC sample before ART initiation and at least two post-ART samples were available. Every participant with HIV received treatment in the United States of America. Cryopreserved samples of about 0.95-10 million PBMC were thawed and washed before DNA extraction. At the time of the earliest PBMC sample for each participant with HIV, ages ranged from roughly 23 to 60 years. PBMC samples were contributed by each participant from 1-4 timepoints before ART initiation and 2-8 timepoints after ART initiation, with a median of 7 samples. For every participant, serial HIV viral load, CD4+ T-cell count, ART history and demographic data were obtained. Genomic DNA was extracted from unsorted PBMC with a Qiagen kit on a QIAcube, processed in batches of 12 samples. This clone appeared a few times. Its recognized antigen is unknown. Nothing much larger sits one base from this clone, and base qualities are not available.

Sequencing of the TRB variable region was done with the immunoSEQ hsTCRB v3.0 assay at survey level resolution. The targeted TRB sequencing depth was about 40,000-55,000 T-cell genomes per sample. TRB libraries were pooled and sequenced on an Illumina MiSeq using a v3 150-cycle kit. The source study handled its data this way. Repertoire analysis was performed in R inside a reproducible Nextflow workflow that covered QC, data transformation and analysis. Custom analyses were implemented in LymphoSeq2, an R package for AIRR-Seq data exploration. Four samples yielding fewer than 5000 total TRB sequences were excluded, leaving about 190 analyzed HIV repertoires. Among the roughly 190 retained HIV repertoires, about 59 were collected before ART initiation and approximately 130 were collected after ART initiation. Each repertoire was downsampled to 5000 TRB nucleotide sequences, and summary statistics were averaged across 100 downsampling iterations. TRB sequences were retained for analysis only if CDR3 regions of at least seven amino acids were present. Two measures captured diversity: a Shannon entropy-derived clonality score and the Gini coefficient. In repertoire networks, the top 5000 CDR3 amino acid sequences were linked whenever an edit distance of one separated two sequences. Antigen specificity groups and MHC restriction were predicted for TRB CDR3 amino acid sequences with GLIPH2. To flag known associations with CMV, EBV, HIV or tissue antigens, CDR3 amino acid sequences were compared against VDJdb and McPAS-TCR. Pre-ART, post-ART and control groups were compared with Wilcoxon signed-rank tests and Holm-Bonferroni correction. TCRdb limited this immuneACCESS table to in-frame rearrangements with V and J called. A share of clones is missing; checked studies link under half to unresolved V genes, and the rest is unexplained. That table furnishes V, J and clone size, whereas the DNA furnished D and trimming. Present in this sample are roughly 30,000 clones, roughly 90% of which were seen just once. The top ten clonotypes cover 3.6% of the sample.

CDR1 MNHEY and CDR2 SVGAGI are derived from the germline V gene. Trimming takes 6 bases from V and 6 bases from J, and the germline ends sit 14 bases apart. Taken from cysteine to phenylalanine, the CDR3 has 13 residues. Only the CDR3 region is kept as DNA, spanning 39 bases read in frame from base 1. Sequencing was performed on unsorted PBMCs, taken 1.8 years after starting antiretroviral therapy. The TCR sequence derives from a woman under 30 with HIV. The chain uses TRBV6-5 and TRBJ1-2; tentative D gene TRBD1, with 6 bases matching. The bases are TGTGCCAGCAGATTAGGACAGACAGATGGCTACACCTTC. Its translation reads: CASRLGQTDGYTF.